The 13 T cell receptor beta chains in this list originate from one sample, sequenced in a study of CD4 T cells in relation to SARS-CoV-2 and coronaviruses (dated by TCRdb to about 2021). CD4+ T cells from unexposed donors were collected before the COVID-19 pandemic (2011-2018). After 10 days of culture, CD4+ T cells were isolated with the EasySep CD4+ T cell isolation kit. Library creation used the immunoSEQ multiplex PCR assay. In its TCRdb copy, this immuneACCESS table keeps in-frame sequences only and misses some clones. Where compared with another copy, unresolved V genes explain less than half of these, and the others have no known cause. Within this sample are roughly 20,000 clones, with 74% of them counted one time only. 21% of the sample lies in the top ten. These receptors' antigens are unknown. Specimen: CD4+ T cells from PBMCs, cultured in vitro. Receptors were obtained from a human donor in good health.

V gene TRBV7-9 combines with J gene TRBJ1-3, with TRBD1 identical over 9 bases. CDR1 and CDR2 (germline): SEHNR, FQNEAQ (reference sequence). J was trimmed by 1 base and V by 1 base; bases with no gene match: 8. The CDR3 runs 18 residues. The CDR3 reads CASSLGLDRGSSGNTIYF. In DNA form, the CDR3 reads TGTGCCAGCAGCTTAGGCCTGGACAGGGGCAGTTCTGGAAACACCATATATTTT.

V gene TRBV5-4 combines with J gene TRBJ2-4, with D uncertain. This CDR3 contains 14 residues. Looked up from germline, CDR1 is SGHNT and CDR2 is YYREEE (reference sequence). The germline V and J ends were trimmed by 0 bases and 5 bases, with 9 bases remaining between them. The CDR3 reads CASSLEATQNIQYF. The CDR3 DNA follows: TGTGCCAGCAGCTTGGAGGCTACCCAAAACATTCAGTACTTC.

The CDR3 loop reads CASSLTLSSYNEQFF. Here the CDR3 DNA reads TGTGCCAGCAGCTTGACTCTTAGCTCCTACAATGAGCAGTTCTTC. V and J are TRBV5-4 and TRBJ2-1, with no clear D. CDR3 size: 15 residues. The V end was cut by 1 base, the J end by 0 bases, with 8 bases between. Germline lookup yields CDR1 SGHNT and CDR2 YYREEE (reference sequence).

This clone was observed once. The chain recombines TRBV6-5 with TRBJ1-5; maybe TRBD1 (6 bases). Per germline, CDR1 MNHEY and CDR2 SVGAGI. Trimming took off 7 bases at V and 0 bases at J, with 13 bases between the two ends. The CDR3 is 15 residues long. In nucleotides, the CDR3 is TGTGCCAGCAAAATTTCAGGGGTTAGCAATCAGCCCCAGCATTTT. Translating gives CASKISGVSNQPQHF.

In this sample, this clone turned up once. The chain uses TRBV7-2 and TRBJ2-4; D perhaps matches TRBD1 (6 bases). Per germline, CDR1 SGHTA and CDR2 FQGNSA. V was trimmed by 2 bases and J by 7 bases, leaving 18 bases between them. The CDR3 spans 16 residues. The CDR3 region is CASSLRSSRGGNIQYF. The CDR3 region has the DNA TGTGCCAGCAGCTTAAGGTCTAGTCGAGGGGGTAACATTCAGTACTTC.

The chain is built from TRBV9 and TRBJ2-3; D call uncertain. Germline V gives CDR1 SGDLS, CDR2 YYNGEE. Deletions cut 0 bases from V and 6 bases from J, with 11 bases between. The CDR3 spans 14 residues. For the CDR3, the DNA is TGTGCCAGCAGCGTAGAGTTTAGCCGGGATACGCAGTATTTT. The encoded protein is CASSVEFSRDTQYF.

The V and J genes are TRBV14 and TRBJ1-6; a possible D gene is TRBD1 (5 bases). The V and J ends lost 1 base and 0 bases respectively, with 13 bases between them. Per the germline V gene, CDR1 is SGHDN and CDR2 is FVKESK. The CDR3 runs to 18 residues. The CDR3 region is CASSQGPGRSSYNSPLHF. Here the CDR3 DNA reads TGTGCCAGCAGCCAAGGCCCGGGGCGGAGCTCCTATAATTCACCCCTCCACTTT.

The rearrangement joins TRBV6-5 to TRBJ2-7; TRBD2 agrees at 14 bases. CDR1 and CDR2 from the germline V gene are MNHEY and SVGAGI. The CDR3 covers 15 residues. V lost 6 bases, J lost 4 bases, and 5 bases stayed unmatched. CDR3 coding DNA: TGTGCCAGCAGGCCCGGGACTAGCGGGAGTTACGAGCAGTACTTC. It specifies CASRPGTSGSYEQYF.

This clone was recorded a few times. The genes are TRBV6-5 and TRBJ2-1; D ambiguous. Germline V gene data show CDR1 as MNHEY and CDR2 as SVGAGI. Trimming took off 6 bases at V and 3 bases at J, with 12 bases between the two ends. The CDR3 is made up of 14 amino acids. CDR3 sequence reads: CASRIRTLYNEQFF. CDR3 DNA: TGTGCCAGCAGGATCAGGACCCTCTACAATGAGCAGTTCTTC.

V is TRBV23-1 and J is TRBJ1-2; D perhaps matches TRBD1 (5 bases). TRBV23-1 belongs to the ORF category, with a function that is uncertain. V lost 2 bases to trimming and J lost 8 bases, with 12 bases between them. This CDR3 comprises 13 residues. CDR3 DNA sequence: TGCGCCAGCAGTCAAAGGGACGGGGTAGGCTACACCTTC. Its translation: CASSQRDGVGYTF.

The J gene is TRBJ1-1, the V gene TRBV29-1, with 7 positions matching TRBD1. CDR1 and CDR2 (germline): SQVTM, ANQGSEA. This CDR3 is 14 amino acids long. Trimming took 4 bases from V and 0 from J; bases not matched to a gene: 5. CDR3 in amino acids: CSVAQGSMNTEAFF. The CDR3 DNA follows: TGCAGCGTTGCACAGGGGTCCATGAACACTGAAGCTTTCTTT.

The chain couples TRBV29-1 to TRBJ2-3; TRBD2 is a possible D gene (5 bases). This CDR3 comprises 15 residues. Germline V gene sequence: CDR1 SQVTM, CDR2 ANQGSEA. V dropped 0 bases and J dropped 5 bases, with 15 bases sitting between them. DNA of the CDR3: TGCAGCGTTGAAGATCGGGAACAGAACCGAGATACGCAGTATTTT. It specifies CSVEDREQNRDTQYF.

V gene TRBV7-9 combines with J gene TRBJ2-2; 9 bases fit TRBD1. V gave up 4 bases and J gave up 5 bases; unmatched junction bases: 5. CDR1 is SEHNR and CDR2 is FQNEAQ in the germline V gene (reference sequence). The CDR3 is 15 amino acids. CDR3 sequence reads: CASSSQGAATGELFF. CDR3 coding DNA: TGTGCCAGCAGCTCACAGGGGGCAGCGACCGGGGAGCTGTTTTTT.